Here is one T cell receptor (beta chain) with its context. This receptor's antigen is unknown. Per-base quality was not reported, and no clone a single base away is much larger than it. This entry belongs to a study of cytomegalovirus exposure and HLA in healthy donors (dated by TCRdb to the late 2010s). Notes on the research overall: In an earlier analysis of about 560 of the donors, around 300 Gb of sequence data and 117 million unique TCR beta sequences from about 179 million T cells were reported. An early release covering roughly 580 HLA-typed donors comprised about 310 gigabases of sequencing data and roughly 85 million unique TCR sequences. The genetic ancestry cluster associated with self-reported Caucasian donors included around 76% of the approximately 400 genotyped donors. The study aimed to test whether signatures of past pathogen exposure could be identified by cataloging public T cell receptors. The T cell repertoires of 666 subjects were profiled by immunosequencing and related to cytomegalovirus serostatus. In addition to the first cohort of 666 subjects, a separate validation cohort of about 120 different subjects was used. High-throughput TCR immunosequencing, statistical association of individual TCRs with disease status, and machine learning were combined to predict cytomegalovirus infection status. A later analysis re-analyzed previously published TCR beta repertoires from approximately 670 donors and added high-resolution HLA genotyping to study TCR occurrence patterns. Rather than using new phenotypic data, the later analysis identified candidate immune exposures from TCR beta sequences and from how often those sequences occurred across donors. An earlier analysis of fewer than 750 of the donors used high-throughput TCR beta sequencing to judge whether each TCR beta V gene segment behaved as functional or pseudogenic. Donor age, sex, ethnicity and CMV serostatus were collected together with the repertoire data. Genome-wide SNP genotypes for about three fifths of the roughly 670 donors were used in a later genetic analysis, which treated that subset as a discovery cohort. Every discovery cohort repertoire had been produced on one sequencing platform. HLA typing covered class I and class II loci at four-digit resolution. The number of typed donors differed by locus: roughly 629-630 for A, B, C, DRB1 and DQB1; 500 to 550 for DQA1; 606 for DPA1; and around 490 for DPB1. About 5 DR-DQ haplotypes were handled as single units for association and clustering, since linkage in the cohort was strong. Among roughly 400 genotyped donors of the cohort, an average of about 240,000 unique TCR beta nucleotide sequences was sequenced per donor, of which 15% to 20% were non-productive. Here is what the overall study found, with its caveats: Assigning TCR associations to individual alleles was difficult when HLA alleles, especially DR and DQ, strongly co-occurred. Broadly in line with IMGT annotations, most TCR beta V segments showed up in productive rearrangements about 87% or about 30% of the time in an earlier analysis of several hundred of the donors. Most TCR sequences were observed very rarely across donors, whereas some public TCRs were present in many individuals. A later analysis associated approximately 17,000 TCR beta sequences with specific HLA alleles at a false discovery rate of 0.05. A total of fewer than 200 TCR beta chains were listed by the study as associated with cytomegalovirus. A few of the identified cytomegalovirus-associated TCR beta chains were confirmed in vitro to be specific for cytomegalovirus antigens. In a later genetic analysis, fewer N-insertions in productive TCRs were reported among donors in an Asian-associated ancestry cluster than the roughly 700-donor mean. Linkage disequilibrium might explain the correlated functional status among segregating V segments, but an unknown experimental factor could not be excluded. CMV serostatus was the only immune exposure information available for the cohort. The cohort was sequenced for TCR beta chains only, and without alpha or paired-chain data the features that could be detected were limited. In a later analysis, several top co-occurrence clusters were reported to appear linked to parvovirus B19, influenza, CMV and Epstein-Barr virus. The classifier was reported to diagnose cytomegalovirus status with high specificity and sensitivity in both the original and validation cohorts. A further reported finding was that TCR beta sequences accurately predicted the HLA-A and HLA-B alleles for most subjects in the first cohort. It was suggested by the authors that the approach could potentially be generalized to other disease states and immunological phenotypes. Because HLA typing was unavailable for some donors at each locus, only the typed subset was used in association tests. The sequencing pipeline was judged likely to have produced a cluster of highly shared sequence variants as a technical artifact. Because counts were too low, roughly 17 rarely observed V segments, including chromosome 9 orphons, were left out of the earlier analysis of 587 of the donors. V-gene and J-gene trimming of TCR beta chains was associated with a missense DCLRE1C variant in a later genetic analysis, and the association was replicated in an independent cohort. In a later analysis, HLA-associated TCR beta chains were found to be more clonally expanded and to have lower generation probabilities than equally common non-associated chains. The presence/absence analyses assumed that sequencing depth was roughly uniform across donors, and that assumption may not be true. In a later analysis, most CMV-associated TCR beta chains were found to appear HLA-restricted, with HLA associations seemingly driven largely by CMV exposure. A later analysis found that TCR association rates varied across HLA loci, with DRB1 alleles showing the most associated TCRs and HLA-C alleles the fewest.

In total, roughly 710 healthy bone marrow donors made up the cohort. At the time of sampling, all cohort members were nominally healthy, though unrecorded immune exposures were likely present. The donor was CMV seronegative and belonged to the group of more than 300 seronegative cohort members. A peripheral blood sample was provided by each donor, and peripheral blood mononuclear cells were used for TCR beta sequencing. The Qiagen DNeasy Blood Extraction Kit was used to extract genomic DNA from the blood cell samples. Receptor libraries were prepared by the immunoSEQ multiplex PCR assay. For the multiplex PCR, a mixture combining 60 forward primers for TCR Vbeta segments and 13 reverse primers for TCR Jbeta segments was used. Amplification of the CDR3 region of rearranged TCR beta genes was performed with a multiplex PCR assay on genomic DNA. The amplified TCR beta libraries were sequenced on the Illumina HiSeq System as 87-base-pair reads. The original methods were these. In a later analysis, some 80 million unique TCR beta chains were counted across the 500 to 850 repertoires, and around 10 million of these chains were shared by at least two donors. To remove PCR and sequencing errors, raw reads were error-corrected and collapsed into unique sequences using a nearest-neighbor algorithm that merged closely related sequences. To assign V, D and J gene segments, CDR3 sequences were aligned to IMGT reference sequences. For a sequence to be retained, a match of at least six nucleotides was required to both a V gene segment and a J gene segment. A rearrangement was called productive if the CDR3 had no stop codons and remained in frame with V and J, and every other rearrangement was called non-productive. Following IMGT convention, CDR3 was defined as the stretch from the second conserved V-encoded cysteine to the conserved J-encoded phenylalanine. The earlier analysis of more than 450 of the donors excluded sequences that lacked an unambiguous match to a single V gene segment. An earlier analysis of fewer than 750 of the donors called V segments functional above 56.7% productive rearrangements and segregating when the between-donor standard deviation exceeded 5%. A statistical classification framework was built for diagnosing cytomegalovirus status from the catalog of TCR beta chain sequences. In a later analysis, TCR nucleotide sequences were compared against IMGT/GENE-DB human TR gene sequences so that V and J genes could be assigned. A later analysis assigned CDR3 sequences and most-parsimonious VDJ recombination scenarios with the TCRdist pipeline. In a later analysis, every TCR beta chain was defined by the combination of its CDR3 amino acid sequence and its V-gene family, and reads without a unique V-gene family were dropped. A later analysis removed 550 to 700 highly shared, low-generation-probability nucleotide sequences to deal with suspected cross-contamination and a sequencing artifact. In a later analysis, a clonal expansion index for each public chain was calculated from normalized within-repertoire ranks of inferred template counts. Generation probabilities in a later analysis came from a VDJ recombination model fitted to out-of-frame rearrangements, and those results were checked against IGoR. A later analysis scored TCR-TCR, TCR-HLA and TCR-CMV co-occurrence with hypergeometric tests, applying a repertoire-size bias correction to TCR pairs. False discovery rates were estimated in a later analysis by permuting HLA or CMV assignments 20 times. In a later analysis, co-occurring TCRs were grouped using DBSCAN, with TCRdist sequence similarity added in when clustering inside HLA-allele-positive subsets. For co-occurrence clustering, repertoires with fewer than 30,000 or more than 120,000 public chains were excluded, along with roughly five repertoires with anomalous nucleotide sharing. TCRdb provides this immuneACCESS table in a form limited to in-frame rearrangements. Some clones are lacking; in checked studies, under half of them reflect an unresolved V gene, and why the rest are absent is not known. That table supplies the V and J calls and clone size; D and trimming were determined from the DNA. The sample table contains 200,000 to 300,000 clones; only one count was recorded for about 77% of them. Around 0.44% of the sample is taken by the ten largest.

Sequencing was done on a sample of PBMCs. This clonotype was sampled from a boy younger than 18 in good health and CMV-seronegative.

For the CDR3, the sequence is CASSFGITKGDTQYF. The DNA reads as follows: TGTGCCAGCAGCTTCGGGATTACAAAGGGTGATACGCAGTATTTT. The sequence joins TRBV5-4 to TRBJ2-3, and possibly TRBD2, on 5 matching bases. Its CDR3 holds 15 amino acids, cysteine through phenylalanine. Only the CDR3 region is kept as DNA, spanning 45 bases read in frame from base 1. The junction carries 16 bases between V and J, which are trimmed by 2 bases and 6 bases respectively. The CDR1 and CDR2 encoded by the germline V gene (reference sequence) are SGHNT and YYREEE.